This entry is about one TCR beta chain. Its antigen has not been determined. No much larger clonotype is one base removed from it; base qualities were not supplied. The data were obtained in a study of TIL therapy for anti-PD-1-resistant metastatic lung cancer (dated by TCRdb to the early 2020s). Regarding the study in general: Tumors were harvested prior to any PD-1/PD-L1 blockade, after which nivolumab was administered to patients, and lymphodepletion, expanded TIL infusion and IL-2 were given to patients who progressed. Enrolled patients had a median age of roughly 50 years (range roughly 35-85) and a median tumor PD-L1 proportion score of around 6%. The cohort was composed predominantly of lung adenocarcinoma, with four EGFR-mutant and two ALK-rearranged tumors included, and half of patients were identified as current or former smokers. Across the cohort, whole-exome sequencing showed a median non-synonymous tumor mutation burden of approximately 1.5 mutations per megabase. T cell receptor beta sequencing of tumor and peripheral blood served to follow clonotypes across the tumor, the expanded TIL product, and serial blood samples.

The study at large found these results: The baseline peripheral repertoire was partially replaced by infused TIL clonotypes, which then decayed over months, and no apparent association between persistence and response was found. The cohort was highly selected, including more treatment-naive, never-smoker and oncogene-addicted patients than is typical, which limits generalizability. The study protocol defined all tumor marker inferences as exploratory.

What this sample's time point label stands for: pre-treatment sample, taken before nivolumab and TIL therapy. A phase I trial run at two centers enrolled adults with stage 4 NSCLC between October 2017 and January 2020. Samples were obtained from a single-arm, open-label phase I trial in which tumor-infiltrating lymphocyte therapy with nivolumab was evaluated in advanced non-small cell lung cancer. Blood mononuclear cells from EDTA tubes were isolated by Ficoll gradient, snap-frozen as pellets, and DNA was extracted with a Qiagen mini-prep kit. TCR beta CDR3 regions were amplified from genomic DNA with the immunoSEQ v3 hsTCRB kit using bias-controlled multiplex PCR. TCR libraries were sequenced on an Illumina NextSeq 500 to 1.5 million to 2 million read pairs for survey level or roughly 5-6.5 million for deep level. As for the authors' bioinformatics: Clonality was reported by immunoSEQ Analyzer software, which also assigned V, D and J genes and filtered out non-productive sequences. Repertoires of infused TIL and blood were compared using productive Simpson clonality and the Morisita overlap index of productive TRB rearrangements. The absolute count of a clonotype in blood was estimated by multiplying the lymphocyte count by the CD3+ fraction and by the productive frequency of the clone. In its TCRdb copy, this immuneACCESS table keeps in-frame sequences only and misses some clones. Where compared with another copy, unresolved V genes explain less than half of these, and the others have no known cause. From that table come the V and J calls and clone size; the DNA was used to work out D and trimming. The sample records some 20,000 clones, roughly 85% of which are singletons. Together, the top ten hold approximately 8% of the sample.

Including cysteine and phenylalanine, the CDR3 has 15 amino acids. Only the CDR3 DNA is retained, 45 bases long and in frame from the first base. The CDR1 and CDR2 encoded by the germline V gene are MNHNS and SASEGT. V is pruned by 6 bases and J by 5 bases, leaving 8 bases of the junction without a gene match. This sequence originates from a person between 30 and 79 years old with non-small cell lung cancer. This chain joins TRBV6-1 to TRBJ1-1; TRBD1 fits 11 bases in the junction. The sequencing used blood, collected at baseline. Here the CDR3 is given as CASRRDRDRGTEAFF. The base sequence is TGTGCCAGCAGGCGGGACCGGGACAGGGGGACTGAAGCTTTCTTT.